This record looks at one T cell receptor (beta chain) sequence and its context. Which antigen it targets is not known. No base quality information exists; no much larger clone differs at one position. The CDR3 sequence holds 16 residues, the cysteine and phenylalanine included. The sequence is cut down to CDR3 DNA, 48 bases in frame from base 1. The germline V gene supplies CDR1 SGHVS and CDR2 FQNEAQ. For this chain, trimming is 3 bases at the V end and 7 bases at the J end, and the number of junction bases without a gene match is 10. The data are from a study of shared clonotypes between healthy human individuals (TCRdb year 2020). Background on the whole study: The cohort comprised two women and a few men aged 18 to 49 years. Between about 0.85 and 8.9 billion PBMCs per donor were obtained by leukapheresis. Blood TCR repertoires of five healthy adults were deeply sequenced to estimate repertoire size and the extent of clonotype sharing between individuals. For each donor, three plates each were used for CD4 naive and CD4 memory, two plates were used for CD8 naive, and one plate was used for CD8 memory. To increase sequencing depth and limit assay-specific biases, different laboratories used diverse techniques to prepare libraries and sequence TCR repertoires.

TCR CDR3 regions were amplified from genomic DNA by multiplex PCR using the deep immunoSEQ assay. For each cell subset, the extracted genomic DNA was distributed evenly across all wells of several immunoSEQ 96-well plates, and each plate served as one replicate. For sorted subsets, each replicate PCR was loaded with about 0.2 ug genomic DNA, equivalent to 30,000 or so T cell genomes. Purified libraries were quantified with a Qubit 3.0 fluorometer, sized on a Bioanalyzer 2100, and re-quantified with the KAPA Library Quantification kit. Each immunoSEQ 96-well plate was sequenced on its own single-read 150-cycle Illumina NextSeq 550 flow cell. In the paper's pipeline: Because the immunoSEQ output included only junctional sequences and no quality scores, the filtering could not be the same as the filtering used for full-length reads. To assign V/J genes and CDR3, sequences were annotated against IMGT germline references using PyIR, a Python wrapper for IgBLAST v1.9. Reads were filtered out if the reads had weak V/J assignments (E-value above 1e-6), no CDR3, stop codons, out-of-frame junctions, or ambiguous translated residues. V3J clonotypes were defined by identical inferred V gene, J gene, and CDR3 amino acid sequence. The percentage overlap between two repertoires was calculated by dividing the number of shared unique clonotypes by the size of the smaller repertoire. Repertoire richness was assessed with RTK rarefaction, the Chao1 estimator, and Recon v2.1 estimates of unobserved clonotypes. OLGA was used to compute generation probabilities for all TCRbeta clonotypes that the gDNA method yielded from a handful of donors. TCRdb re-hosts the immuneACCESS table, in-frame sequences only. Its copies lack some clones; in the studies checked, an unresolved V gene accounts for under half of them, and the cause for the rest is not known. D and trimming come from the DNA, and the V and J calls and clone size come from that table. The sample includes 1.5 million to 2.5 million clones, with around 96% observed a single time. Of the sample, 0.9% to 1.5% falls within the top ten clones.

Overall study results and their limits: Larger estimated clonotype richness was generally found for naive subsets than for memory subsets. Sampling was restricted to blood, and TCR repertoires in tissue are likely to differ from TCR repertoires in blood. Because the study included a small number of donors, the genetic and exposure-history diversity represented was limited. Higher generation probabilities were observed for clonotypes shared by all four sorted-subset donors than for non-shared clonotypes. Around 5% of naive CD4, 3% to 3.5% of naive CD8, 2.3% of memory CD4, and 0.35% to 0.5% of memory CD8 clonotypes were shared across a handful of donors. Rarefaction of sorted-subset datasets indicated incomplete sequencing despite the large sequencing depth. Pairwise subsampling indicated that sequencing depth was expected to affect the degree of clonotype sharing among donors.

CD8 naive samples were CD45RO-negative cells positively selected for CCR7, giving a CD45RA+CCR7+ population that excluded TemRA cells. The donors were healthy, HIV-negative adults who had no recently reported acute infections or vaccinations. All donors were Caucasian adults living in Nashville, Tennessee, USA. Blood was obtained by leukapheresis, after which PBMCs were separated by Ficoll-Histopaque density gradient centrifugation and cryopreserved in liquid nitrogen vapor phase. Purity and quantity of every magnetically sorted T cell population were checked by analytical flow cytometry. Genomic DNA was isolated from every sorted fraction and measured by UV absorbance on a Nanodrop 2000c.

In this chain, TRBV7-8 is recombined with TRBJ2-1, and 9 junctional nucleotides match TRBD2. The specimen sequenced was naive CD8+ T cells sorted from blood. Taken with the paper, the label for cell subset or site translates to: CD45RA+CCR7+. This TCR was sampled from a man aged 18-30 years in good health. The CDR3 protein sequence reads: CASSFSRLAVINEQFF. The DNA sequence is TGTGCCAGCAGCTTTTCGCGACTAGCGGTAATAAATGAGCAGTTCTTC.